Described below is a single T cell receptor beta chain sequence and its context. The method was immunoSEQ multiplex PCR; TCRdb's version includes in-frame clones alone and lacks a portion of them. The repertoire holds 250,000 or so clones, with about four fifths as singletons. The CDR3 runs 15 residues. V was pared by 2 bases and J by 4 bases, with 12 bases between. Per the germline V gene, CDR1 is MNHEY and CDR2 is SVGEGT. This sample is part of a study of blood T cell repertoires in COVID-19. V usage is TRBV6-2 or TRBV6-3 and J usage is TRBJ2-1; D perhaps matches TRBD2 (6 bases). The clonotype was recovered from an elderly man with acute or convalescent COVID-19. Specimen: peripheral blood. The CDR3 DNA follows: TGTGCCAGCAGTTACAGGAGGGGCCAATACAATGAGCAGTTCTTC. Encoded protein: CASSYRRGQYNEQFF.